This paragraph reports one TCR beta chain. No antigen is known for it. The sample originates from a study of T cells in Graves' hyperthyroidism and ophthalmopathy. TCR beta CDR3 regions were amplified from RNA. Researchers ran a first-round RT-PCR on the TCR CDR3 using the HTBI primer set. TCRdb re-called the multiplex PCR reads through MiXCR, storing one row per CDR3 protein. The data hold some 500,000 distinct CDR3 sequences, with around a quarter observed a single time. Trimming cost V 6 bases and J 2 bases, with 16 bases left between them. Per germline, CDR1 MNHNS and CDR2 SASEGT. The CDR3 is 15 amino acids. General study findings and limits: Ophthalmopathy, which appeared later, was predicted by the model a median 6.5 months before onset.

The diagnoses drew upon clinical symptoms, serum thyroxine and TRAb, thyroid ultrasound and orbital computed tomography. The PBMCs studied were ones that came from roughly 11 ml fresh peripheral blood. The specimen sequenced was blood. The receptor's source is a woman between 25 and 40 years old with Graves' ophthalmopathy. J is TRBJ1-1 and V is TRBV6-1, with a weak D call TRBD1 (5 bases). CDR3 nucleotide sequence: TGTGCCAGCAGAAGGGAGGGCGGGGGAAACACTGAAGCTTTCTTT. This encodes CASRREGGGNTEAFF.